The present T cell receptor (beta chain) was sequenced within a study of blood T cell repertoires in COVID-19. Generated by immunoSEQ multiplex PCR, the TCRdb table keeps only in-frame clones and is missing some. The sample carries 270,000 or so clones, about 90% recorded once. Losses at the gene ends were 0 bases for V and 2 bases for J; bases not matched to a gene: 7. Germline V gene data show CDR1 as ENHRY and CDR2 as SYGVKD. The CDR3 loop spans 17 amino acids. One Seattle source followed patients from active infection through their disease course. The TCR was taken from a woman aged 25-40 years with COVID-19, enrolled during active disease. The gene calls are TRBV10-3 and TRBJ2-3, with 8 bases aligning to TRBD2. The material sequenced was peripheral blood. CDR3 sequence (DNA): TGTGCCATCAGTGAGTCGCGCGGCGGGGGGAACACAGATACGCAGTATTTT. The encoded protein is CAISESRGGGNTDTQYF.